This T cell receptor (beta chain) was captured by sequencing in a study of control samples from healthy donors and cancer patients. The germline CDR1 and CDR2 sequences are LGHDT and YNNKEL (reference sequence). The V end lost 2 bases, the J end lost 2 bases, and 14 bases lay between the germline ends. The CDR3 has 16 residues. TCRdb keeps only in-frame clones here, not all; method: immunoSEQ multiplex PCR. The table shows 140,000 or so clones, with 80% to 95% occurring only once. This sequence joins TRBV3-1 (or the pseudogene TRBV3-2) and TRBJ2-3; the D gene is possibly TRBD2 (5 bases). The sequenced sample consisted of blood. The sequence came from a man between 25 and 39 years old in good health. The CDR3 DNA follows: TGTGCCAGCAGCCAACGTGGCGGGCAGCACACAGATACGCAGTATTTT. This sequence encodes CASSQRGGQHTDTQYF.